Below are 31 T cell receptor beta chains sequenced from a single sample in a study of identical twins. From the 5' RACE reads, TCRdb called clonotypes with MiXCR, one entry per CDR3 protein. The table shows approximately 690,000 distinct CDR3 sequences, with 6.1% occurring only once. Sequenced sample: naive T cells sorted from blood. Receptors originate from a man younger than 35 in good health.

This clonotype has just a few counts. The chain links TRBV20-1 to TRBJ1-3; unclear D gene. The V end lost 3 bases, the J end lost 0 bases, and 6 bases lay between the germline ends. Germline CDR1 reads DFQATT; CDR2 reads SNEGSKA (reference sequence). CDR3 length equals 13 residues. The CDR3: CSASTSSGNTIYF. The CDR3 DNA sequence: TGCAGTGCTAGTACGAGCTCTGGAAACACCATATATTTT.

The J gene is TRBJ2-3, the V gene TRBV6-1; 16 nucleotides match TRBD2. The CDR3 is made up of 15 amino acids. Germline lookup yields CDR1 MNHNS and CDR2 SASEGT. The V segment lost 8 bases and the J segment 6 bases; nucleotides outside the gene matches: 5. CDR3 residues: CASGGLAGGPDTQYF. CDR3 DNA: TGTGCCAGCGGGGGACTAGCGGGAGGGCCGGATACGCAGTATTTT.

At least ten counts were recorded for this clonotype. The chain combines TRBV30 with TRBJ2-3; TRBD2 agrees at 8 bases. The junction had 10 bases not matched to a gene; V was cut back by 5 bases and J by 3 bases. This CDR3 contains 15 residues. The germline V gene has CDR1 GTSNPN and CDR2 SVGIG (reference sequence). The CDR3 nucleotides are TGTGCCTGGGGACCGGGACTAGGTGGGACAGATACGCAGTATTTT. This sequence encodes CAWGPGLGGTDTQYF.

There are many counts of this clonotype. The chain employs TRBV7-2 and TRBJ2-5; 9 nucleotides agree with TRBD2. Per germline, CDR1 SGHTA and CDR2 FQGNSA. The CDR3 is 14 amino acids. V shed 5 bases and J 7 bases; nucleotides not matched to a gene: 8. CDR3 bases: TGTGCCAGCAGCCAACGGACTAGCGCGGGGACCCAGTACTTC. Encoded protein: CASSQRTSAGTQYF. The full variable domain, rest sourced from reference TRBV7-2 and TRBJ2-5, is GAGVSQSPSNKVTEKGKDVELRCDPISGHTALYWYRQSLGQGLEFLIYFQGNSAPDKSGLPSDRFSAERTGGSVSTLTIQRTQQEDSAVYLCASSQRTSAGTQYFGPGTRLLVL.

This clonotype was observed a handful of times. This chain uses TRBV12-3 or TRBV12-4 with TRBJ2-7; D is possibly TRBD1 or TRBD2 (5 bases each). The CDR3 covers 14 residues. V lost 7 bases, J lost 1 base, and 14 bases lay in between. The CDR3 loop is CASTPGPLSYEQYF. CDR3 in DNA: TGTGCCAGCACCCCGGGACCGTTGTCCTACGAGCAGTACTTC.

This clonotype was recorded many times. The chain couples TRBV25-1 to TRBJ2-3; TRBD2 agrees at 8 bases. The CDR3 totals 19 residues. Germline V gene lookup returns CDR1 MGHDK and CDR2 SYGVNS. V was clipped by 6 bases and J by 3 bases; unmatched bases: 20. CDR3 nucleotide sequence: TGTGCCAGCAGCCCGATCGGAGCGGGAGTCCTAACGGGAACAGATACGCAGTATTTT. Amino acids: CASSPIGAGVLTGTDTQYF.

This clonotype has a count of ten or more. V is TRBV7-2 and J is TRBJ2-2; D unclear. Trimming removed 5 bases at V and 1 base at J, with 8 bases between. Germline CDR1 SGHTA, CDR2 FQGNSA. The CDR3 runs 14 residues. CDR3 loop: CASSPTRNTGELFF. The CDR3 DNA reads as TGTGCCAGCAGCCCAACGAGGAACACCGGGGAGCTGTTTTTT.

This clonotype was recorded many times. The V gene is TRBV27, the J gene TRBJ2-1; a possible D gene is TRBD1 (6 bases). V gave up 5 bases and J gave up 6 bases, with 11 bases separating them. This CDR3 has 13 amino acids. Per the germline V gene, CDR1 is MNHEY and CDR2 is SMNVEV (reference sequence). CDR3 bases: TGTGCCAGCAGTACCACGGACAGCAATGAGCAGTTCTTC. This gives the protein CASSTTDSNEQFF.

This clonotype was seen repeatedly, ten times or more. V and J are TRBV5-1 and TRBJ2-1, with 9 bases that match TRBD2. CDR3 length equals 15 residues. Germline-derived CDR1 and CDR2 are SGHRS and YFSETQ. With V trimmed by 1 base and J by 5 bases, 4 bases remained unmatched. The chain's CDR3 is CASSLIQREDNEQFF. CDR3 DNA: TGCGCCAGCAGCTTGATTCAGCGGGAGGACAATGAGCAGTTCTTC.

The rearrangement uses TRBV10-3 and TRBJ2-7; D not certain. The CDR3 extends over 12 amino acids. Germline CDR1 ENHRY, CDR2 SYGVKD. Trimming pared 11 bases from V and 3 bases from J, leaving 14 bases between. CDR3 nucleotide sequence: TGTGCCGTAGGGCCCTCCTACTACGAGCAGTACGTC. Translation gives CAVGPSYYEQYV.

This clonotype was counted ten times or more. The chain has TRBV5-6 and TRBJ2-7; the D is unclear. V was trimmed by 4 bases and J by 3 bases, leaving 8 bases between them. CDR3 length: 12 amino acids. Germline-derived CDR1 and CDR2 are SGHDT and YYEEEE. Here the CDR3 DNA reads TGTGCCAGCAGCGTGACCGTCTACGAGCAGTACTTC. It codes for CASSVTVYEQYF.

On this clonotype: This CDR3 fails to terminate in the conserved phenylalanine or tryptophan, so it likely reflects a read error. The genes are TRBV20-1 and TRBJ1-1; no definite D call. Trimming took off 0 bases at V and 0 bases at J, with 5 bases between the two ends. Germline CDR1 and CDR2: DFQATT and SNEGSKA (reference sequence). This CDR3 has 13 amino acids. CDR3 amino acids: CSARDGLNTEAFY. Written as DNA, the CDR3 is TGCAGTGCTAGAGATGGGTTGAACACTGAAGCTTTCTAT.

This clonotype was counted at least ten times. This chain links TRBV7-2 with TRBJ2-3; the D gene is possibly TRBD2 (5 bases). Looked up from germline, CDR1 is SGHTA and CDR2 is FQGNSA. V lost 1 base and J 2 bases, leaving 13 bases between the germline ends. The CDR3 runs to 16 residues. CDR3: CASSLVLALNTDTQYF. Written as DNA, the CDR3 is TGTGCCAGCAGCTTAGTTTTAGCGCTCAACACAGATACGCAGTATTTT.

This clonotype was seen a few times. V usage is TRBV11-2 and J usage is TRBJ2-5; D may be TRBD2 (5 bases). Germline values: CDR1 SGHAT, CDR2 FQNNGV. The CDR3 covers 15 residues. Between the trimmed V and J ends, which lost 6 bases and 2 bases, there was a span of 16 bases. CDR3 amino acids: CASSNNVGIQETQYF. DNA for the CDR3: TGTGCCAGCAGTAACAATGTCGGGATTCAAGAGACCCAGTACTTC.

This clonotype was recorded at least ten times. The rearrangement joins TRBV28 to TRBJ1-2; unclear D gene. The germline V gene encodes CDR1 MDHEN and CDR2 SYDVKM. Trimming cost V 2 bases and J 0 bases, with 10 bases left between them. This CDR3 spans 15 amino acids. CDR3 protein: CASSLSSGPNYGYTF. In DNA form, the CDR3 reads TGTGCCAGCAGTTTAAGTTCTGGTCCTAACTATGGCTACACCTTC.

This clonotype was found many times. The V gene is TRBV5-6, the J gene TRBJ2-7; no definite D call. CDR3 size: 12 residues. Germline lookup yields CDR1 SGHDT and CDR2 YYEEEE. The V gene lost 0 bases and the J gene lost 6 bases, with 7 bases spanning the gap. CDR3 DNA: TGTGCCAGCAGCTTGGCGGTCGGCGAGCAGTACTTC. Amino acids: CASSLAVGEQYF.

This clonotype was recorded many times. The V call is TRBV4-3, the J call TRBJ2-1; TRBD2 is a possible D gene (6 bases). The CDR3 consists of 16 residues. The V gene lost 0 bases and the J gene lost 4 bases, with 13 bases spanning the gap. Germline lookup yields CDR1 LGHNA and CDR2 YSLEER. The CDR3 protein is CASSQDRSGTYNEQFF. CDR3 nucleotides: TGCGCCAGCAGCCAAGATCGGTCGGGGACTTACAATGAGCAGTTCTTC.

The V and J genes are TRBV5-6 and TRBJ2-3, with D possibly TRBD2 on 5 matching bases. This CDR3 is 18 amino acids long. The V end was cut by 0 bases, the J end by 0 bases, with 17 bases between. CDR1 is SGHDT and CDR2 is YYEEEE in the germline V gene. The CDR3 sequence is CASSLDVGGSASTDTQYF. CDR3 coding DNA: TGTGCCAGCAGCTTGGACGTAGGCGGGTCGGCTAGCACAGATACGCAGTATTTT.

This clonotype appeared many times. CDR3 DNA: TGTGCCAGCAGCCAAGTTTGGGGACGGATCTTGGAGACCCAGTACTTC. Protein product: CASSQVWGRILETQYF. The chain has TRBV4-2 and TRBJ2-5; D assignment may be TRBD1 or TRBD2 (5 bases each). Trimming shortened V by 1 base and J by 5 bases, and 17 bases separated the two germline ends. Germline V gene lookup returns CDR1 LGHNA and CDR2 YNFKEQ. The CDR3 spans 16 residues.

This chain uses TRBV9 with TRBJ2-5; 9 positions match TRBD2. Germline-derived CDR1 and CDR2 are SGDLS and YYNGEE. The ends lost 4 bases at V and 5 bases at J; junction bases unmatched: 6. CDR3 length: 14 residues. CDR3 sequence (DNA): TGTGCCAGCAGCCCGCGGGAGGGCCGGGAGACCCAGTACTTC. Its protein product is CASSPREGRETQYF.

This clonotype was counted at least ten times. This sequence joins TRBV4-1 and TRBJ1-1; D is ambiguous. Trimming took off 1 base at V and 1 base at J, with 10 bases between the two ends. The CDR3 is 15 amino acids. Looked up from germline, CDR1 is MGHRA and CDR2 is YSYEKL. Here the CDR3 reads CASSQGISANTEAFF. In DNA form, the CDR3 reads TGCGCCAGCAGCCAAGGGATATCGGCGAACACTGAAGCTTTCTTT.

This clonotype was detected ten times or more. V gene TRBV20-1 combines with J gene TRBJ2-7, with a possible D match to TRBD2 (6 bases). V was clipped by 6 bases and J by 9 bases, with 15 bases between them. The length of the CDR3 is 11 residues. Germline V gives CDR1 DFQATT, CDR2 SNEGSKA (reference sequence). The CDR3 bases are TGCAGTGCGTGGGTTGGGGAGGCGCAGTACTTC. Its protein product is CSAWVGEAQYF.

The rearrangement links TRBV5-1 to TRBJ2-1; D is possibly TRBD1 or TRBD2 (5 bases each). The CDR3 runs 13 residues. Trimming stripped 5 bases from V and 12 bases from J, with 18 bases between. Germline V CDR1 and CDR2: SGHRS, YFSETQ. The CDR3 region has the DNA TGCGCCAGCAGTACCGGGACGGCCGTACGGCAGTTCTTC. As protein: CASSTGTAVRQFF.

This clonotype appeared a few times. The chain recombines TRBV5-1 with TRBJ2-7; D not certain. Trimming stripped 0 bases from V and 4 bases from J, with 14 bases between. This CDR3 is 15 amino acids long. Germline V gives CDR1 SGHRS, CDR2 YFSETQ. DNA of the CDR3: TGCGCCAGCAGCTTGGCCTTGCGAGACGTGTACGAGCAGTACGTC. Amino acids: CASSLALRDVYEQYV.

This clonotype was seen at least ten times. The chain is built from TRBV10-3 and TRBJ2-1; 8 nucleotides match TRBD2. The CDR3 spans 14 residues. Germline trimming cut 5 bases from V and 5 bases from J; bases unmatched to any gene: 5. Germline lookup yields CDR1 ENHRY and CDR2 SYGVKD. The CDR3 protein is CAISPGLGHNEQFF. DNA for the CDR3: TGTGCCATCAGTCCGGGACTAGGGCACAATGAGCAGTTCTTC.

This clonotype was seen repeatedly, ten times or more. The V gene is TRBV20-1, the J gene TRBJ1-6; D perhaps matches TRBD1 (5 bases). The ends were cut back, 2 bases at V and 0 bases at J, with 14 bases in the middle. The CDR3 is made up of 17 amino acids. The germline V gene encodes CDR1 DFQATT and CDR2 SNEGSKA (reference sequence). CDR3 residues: CSARQGPLSSYNSPLHF. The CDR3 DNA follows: TGCAGTGCTAGACAGGGTCCCCTGAGCTCCTATAATTCACCCCTCCACTTT.

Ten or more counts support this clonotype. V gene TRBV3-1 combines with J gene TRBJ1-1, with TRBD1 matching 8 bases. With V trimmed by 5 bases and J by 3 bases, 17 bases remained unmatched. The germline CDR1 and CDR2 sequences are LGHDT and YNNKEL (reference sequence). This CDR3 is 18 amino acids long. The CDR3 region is CASSGSPTGTGYYTEAFF. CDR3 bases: TGTGCCAGCAGCGGAAGCCCCACCGGGACAGGTTATTACACTGAAGCTTTCTTT.

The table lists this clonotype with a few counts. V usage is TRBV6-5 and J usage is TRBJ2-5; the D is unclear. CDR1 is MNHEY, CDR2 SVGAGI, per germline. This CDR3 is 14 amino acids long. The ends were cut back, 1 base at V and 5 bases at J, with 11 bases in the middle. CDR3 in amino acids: CASSYFVGGETQYF. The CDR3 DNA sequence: TGTGCCAGCAGTTACTTCGTGGGTGGGGAGACCCAGTACTTC.

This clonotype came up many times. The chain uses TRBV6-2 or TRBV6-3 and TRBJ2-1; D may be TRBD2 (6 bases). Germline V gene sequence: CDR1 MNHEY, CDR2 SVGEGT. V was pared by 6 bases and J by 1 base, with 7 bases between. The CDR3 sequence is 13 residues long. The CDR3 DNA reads TGTGCCAGCAGCCGGGAGTCCTACAATGAGCAGTTCTTC. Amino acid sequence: CASSRESYNEQFF.

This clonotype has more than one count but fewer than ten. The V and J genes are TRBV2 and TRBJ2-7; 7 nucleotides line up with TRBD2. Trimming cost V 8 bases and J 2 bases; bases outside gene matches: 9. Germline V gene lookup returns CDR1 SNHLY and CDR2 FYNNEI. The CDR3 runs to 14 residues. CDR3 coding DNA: TGTGCCAGCTGCCTCCAGCGGGGCACCTACGAGCAGTACTTC. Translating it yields CASCLQRGTYEQYF.

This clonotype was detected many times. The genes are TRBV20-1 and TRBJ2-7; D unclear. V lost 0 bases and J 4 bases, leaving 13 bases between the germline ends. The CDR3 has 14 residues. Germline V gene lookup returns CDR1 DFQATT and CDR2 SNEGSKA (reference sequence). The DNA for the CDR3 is TGCAGTGCTAGAGATGCTTCACTACTGTACGAGCAGTACTTC. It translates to CSARDASLLYEQYF.